The entry below gives a single T cell receptor (beta chain) sequence along with its context. Its antigen is not known. Thymic material originated from resections removed in the course of corrective heart surgery. The sample belongs to a study of human thymus T cells. The repertoire was sequenced with immunoSEQ multiplex PCR; TCRdb's copy has only in-frame clones and lacks some. The sample includes under 150,000 clones, about 94% of them seen just once. General study results and limits: Related reports documented highly overlapping thymic repertoires among unrelated individuals.

The germline V gene has CDR1 MNHNS and CDR2 SASEGT. Trimming at V came to 6 bases and at J to 0 bases, leaving 4 bases not matched to a gene. This CDR3 has 14 amino acids. This chain connects TRBV6-1 to TRBJ1-2; TRBD1 aligns across 7 bases. The sequencing input was thymus tissue. The receptor was isolated from a boy younger than two with a congenital heart defect but otherwise immunologically healthy. The DNA for the CDR3 is TGTGCCAGCAGCGGGGACAGTCCTAACTATGGCTACACCTTC. This encodes CASSGDSPNYGYTF.